The rows below give T cell receptor beta chains drawn from one sample of a study of blood T cell repertoires in COVID-19. Assay: immunoSEQ multiplex PCR; the TCRdb copy retains only in-frame clones and omits some. The profile covers under 200,000 clones, with roughly 84% appearing a single time and less than 3% taken by the ten largest. Material: peripheral blood. These receptor sequences come from a human donor with acute or convalescent COVID-19. The donor label of this sample is uncertain. CDR3s leave out the opening cysteine and the closing phenylalanine or tryptophan. The order of the fields is CDR3 length, V gene, J gene, clone size, CDR3 protein. The size field is filled for only some rows; it gives once, few, many or a size class.

13	TRBV19	TRBJ1-4	.	ASRGGGATNEKLF
11	TRBV2	TRBJ2-3	few	ASSDRGTDTQY
11	TRBV18	TRBJ2-3	.	ASSPPSRDTQY
13	TRBV27	TRBJ2-7	once	ASRTLGSGTPEQY
11	TRBV7-9	TRBJ1-2	once	ASSFQGTYGYT
13	TRBV6-5	TRBJ1-2	.	AAPPNGGPFYGYT
13	TRBV19	TRBJ1-2	.	ASSTGQGRNYGYT
13	TRBV6-5	TRBJ1-4	.	ASSSTQGYNEKLF
16	TRBV7-2	TRBJ2-7	.	ASSLGYSIAGGKDEQY
11	TRBV11-3	TRBJ2-2	.	ASRLPDTGELF
11	TRBV5-4	TRBJ1-2	once	ASSFASSYGYT
14	TRBV9	TRBJ1-1	.	ASSARDSPGGTEAF
11	TRBV30	TRBJ1-5	.	ASGGGRNQPQH
15	TRBV23-1	TRBJ2-7	.	ASSLSRDFDARYEQY
11	TRBV7-2	TRBJ2-1	.	ASSLELKNEQF
10	TRBV18	TRBJ1-1	.	ASSPGAPVAF
14	TRBV18	TRBJ1-2	.	ASSPPQGTGGSGYT
12	TRBV7-3	TRBJ1-2	.	ASSSSGGVGGYT
12	TRBV10-2	TRBJ1-1	.	AGASGQGNTEAF
15	TRBV14	TRBJ2-3	.	ASSRRRLAGVTDTQY
15	TRBV9	TRBJ2-3	.	ASSVGLAGADGDTQY
12	TRBV6-5	TRBJ2-4	.	ASSYSRTSVIQY
12	TRBV10-2	TRBJ2-7	.	ASISGQGRNEQY
13	TRBV19	TRBJ2-3	.	ASSITSGNVDTQY
12	TRBV6-5	TRBJ1-6	.	ASSRQADNSPLH
11	TRBV19	TRBJ1-1	.	ASSPGIDAEAF
10	TRBV6-6	TRBJ1-1	.	ASRDAGSEAF
13	TRBV20-1	TRBJ1-4	few	SASAAGGSNEKLF
16	TRBV4-2	TRBJ1-1	few	ASSQVIGTGEGNTEAF
18	TRBV24-1	TRBJ2-5	.	ATSDLEPGTTHRRWETQY
13	TRBV7-9	TRBJ2-7	.	ASSRGLAVSYEQY
11	TRBV19	TRBJ1-1	.	ASSTVMNTEAF
10	TRBV29-1	TRBJ1-3	.	SAATSRNTIY
14	TRBV3-1/TRBV3-2	TRBJ2-7	.	ASSQDLGSGSYEQY
12	TRBV30	TRBJ1-5	.	AWKGFDGDQPQH
12	TRBV7-8	TRBJ1-3	.	ASSQGKEGNTIY
13	TRBV11-2	TRBJ2-1	.	ASSFGGYSYNEQF
12	TRBV2	TRBJ1-1	.	ASSRQGALAEAF
13	TRBV28	TRBJ1-6	.	ASSTRQGLNSPLH
16	TRBV9	TRBJ2-6	.	ASSLSPGKPAGANVLT
12	TRBV2	TRBJ2-1	.	ASSASGTVNEQF
11	TRBV25-1	TRBJ1-2	few	ASSNPGGHGYT
13	TRBV3-1/TRBV3-2	TRBJ2-3	.	ASSLTSGIKDTQY
13	TRBV27	TRBJ2-7	.	ASSFLAGGTYEQY
14	TRBV27	TRBJ2-7	.	ASSGVGDRGRYEQY
11	TRBV10-2	TRBJ1-5	.	ASSVAVNQPQH
14	TRBV7-2	TRBJ1-5	.	ASSIGPTESNQPQH
16	TRBV7-9	TRBJ2-4	.	ASSLGTQGSAKQDIQY
12	TRBV30	TRBJ1-5	.	AWSVGPGEQPQH
14	TRBV5-1	TRBJ2-3	.	ASSLVPGGAGDTQY
15	TRBV18	TRBJ2-1	.	ASSPSLSGGAENEQF
12	TRBV25-1	TRBJ1-6	once	ASRTTGGNSPLH
15	TRBV18	TRBJ1-2	.	ASSPPLAGKANYGYT
13	TRBV19	TRBJ2-7	few	ASSMWGQGANEQY